This T cell receptor (beta chain) was observed in a study of T-cell reconstitution after alpha-beta-depleted transplantation in children. The library targeted TCRbeta and was prepared with unique molecular identifiers. MiXCR, applied by TCRdb to the PCR reads, yields one record per CDR3 protein. This sample has roughly 300,000 distinct CDR3 sequences, with around 10% found just once. General study results and limits: T-cell counts and diversity at one year post-transplant came mainly from newly produced T cells.

Ten or more counts support this clonotype. Its antigen is as yet unknown. The CDR3 covers 14 residues. From germline, CDR1 is MDHEN and CDR2 SYDVKM. V was clipped by 8 bases and J by 1 base, with 13 bases between them. The sample in question was peripheral blood, obtained 180 days after TCRalphabeta/CD19-depleted stem cell transplant. The chain couples TRBV28 to TRBJ2-3; D not resolved. This sequence originates from a male patient under 10 years old who had a stem cell transplant for chronic granulomatous disease, so the T cells may come from the graft donor. The CDR3 nucleotides read TGTGCCAGCCTCCGGTTTGGGGGCACAGATACGCAGTATTTT. Its translation: CASLRFGGTDTQYF.